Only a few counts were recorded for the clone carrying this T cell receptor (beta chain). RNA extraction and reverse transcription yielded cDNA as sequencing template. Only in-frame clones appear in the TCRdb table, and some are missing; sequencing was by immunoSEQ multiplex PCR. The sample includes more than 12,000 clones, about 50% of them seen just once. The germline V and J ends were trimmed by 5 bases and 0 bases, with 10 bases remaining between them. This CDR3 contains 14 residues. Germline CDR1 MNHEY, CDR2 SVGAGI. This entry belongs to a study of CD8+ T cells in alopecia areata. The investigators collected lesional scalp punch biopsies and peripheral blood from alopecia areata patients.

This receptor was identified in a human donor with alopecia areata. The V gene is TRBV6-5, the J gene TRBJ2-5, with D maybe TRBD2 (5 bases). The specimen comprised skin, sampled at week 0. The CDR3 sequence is CASSTGIYQETQYF. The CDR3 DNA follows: TGTGCCAGCAGTACGGGGATCTACCAAGAGACCCAGTACTTC.